This TCR beta chain was recovered during a study of cytomegalovirus exposure and HLA in healthy donors. The PCR contained 60 Vbeta and 13 Jbeta primers. Clones were sequenced by immunoSEQ multiplex PCR, and TCRdb holds only the in-frame ones, with some missing. The sample comprises 150,000 to 200,000 clones, more than 60% of which are singletons, and about 1.5% rests with the top ten. Worth noting for this clone: Its specificity is not known.

Study-wide results and caveats: Most TCR sequences were rare, but some public TCRs occurred in many donors. Researchers counted roughly 150 TCR beta chains as cytomegalovirus-associated. Researchers reported that a few CMV-associated chains were confirmed in vitro as CMV antigen-specific.

The source is a woman younger than 45 in good health and CMV-seropositive. Sequencing input: PBMCs.

The CDR3 sequence is CASSRLAGGVADTQYF. CDR3 bases: TGTGCCAGCAGCCGACTAGCGGGAGGGGTAGCAGATACGCAGTATTTT. The rearrangement links TRBV5-5 to TRBJ2-3; 14 positions agree with TRBD2. Germline trimming cut 4 bases from V and 4 bases from J; bases unmatched to any gene: 5. This CDR3 has 16 amino acids. Germline V gene lookup returns CDR1 SGHKS and CDR2 YYEKEE (reference sequence).